These T cell receptor beta chains were read from a single sample in a study of blood T cell repertoires in COVID-19. Here immunoSEQ multiplex PCR was the method, and the copy in TCRdb shows in-frame clones only, minus some. The sample records approximately 64,000 clones, 88% being singletons. Sequenced: peripheral blood. The source of these receptors is an older woman with COVID-19, enrolled during active disease. Each CDR3 is given with its conserved first and last residue. A D gene is named only where the DNA matches it firmly. A clone size is listed for some rows: how often the clone was seen (once, few, many), or a class if it is expanded.

CDR3nt,CDR3aa,j_gene,d_gene,abundance,len,v_gene
TGTGCCAGCTCACCTGGGCCAGGGGTCGGGCAGCCCCAGCATTTT,CASSPGPGVGQPQHF,TRBJ1-5,NA,NA,15,TRBV18
TGTGCCAGCAGCCCTGGCAGGGGGCGAACAGATACGCAGTATTTT,CASSPGRGRTDTQYF,TRBJ2-3,TRBD1,NA,15,TRBV11-3
TGTGCCAGCAGTAGACAGTTCAATGAGCAGTTCTTC,CASSRQFNEQFF,TRBJ2-1,NA,NA,12,TRBV12-3/TRBV12-4
TGTGCCAGCAGCACAGCCCAGGGGAAAACCTACGAGCAGTACTTC,CASSTAQGKTYEQYF,TRBJ2-7,NA,NA,15,TRBV7-9
TGCGCCAGCAGTTCCCTCTACCCCGGGACAGGGGTAAGCAATGAGCAGTTCTTC,CASSSLYPGTGVSNEQFF,TRBJ2-1,TRBD1,NA,18,TRBV5-1
TGTGCCAGCAGCTTCCGGTCAGGGGGCCAAGAGACCCAGTACTTC,CASSFRSGGQETQYF,TRBJ2-5,TRBD1,NA,15,TRBV7-2
TGCGCCAGCAGCCAAGATTTGAGCGGGGGCGCCGACAATGAGCAGTTCTTC,CASSQDLSGGADNEQFF,TRBJ2-1,TRBD2,NA,17,TRBV4-3
TGTGCCAGCCTAACTAGCGGGCAAGAGACCCAGTACTTC,CASLTSGQETQYF,TRBJ2-5,TRBD2,few,13,TRBV2
TGTGCCAGCAGTCTACGGGACAGGGTTGAAAAACTGTTTTTT,CASSLRDRVEKLFF,TRBJ1-4,TRBD1,NA,14,TRBV28
TGTGCCAGCAGGTCGGACAGGGGTTTAGGGGAGACCCAGTACTTC,CASRSDRGLGETQYF,TRBJ2-5,TRBD1,NA,15,TRBV27
TGTGCCAGCAGCTTAAGGGACGGGGGGCAAGGTGATGGCTACACCTTC,CASSLRDGGQGDGYTF,TRBJ1-2,NA,NA,16,TRBV7-6
TGTGCCAGCAGCTTAGGGCAGGTAGACCCTGAAGCTTTCTTT,CASSLGQVDPEAFF,TRBJ1-1,NA,NA,14,TRBV7-9
TGCGCCAGCAGCTTGGCAGGGGTGGAGACCCAGTACTTC,CASSLAGVETQYF,TRBJ2-5,NA,NA,13,TRBV5-1
TGTGCCAGCAGCGGACCGGGGGGGCGCAAGCGCTTC,CASSGPGGRKRF,TRBJ2-4,TRBD2,NA,12,TRBV9
TGTGCCAGCAGCTTCTCCCCGGGCGGGGAGCTGTTTTTT,CASSFSPGGELFF,TRBJ2-2,NA,NA,13,TRBV11-3
TGTGCCAGTAGTATAGTCGGCGACTTATCGGTGCACTATGGCTACACCTTC,CASSIVGDLSVHYGYTF,TRBJ1-2,NA,NA,17,TRBV19
TGTGCCAGCAGCTCCGGACAGGACTATGGCTACACCTTC,CASSSGQDYGYTF,TRBJ1-2,TRBD1,NA,13,TRBV7-9
TGTGCCAGCAGCGAAGACAGGGACCCCTCTGGCTACACCTTC,CASSEDRDPSGYTF,TRBJ1-2,TRBD1,once,14,TRBV28
TGCGCCAGCAGCCAAGATGACAGGACAGGCACAGATACGCAGTATTTT,CASSQDDRTGTDTQYF,TRBJ2-3,NA,NA,16,TRBV4-3
TGTGCCAGCTCATCAACCGGGACAGGGCTCTATGGCTACACCTTC,CASSSTGTGLYGYTF,TRBJ1-2,TRBD1,NA,15,TRBV18
TGTGCCAGCGCCCGGGAGTGGACCAGCAATCAGCCCCAGCATTTT,CASAREWTSNQPQHF,TRBJ1-5,NA,NA,15,TRBV28
TGCGCCAGCAGCTTGGAATATAATCAGCCCCAGCATTTT,CASSLEYNQPQHF,TRBJ1-5,NA,NA,13,TRBV5-1
TGTGCCAGCTCCCAAGCACAGGGAAGGTATCAGCCCCAGCATTTT,CASSQAQGRYQPQHF,TRBJ1-5,NA,NA,15,TRBV2
TGTGCCAGCCGATTCGCAAGGGGAACTAATTCACCCCTCCACTTT,CASRFARGTNSPLHF,TRBJ1-6,NA,once,15,TRBV6-6